This entry concerns a single T cell receptor beta chain. Its specificity is not known. Germline-derived CDR1 and CDR2 are SGHRS and YFSETQ. Trimming cost V 1 base and J 0 bases, with 10 bases left between them. The length of the CDR3 is 16 residues. Before sequencing took place, the ViraFEST assay used viral peptide pools to expand antigen-specific CD4+ T cells. Subsequent to roughly 9 days of culture, CD4+ T cells were isolated. Vaccine recipients lacked prior SARS-CoV-2 infection and had negative nucleocapsid antibodies. In culture with about 10 IU/ml IL-2 and roughly 9.3 ug/ml peptides, PBMC were grown at two million per well. Cultures received IL-2 medium that replaced half the medium on days 3 and 7. This sample was taken from a study of vaccination effects on CD4 cells after COVID-19. Assay: immunoSEQ multiplex PCR; the TCRdb copy retains only in-frame clones and omits some. The top ten clones hold 2.8% of a sample with tens of thousands of clones, 65% to 85% of them seen once.

The chain recombines TRBV5-1 with TRBJ2-2; D is unresolved. The sequencing used CD4+ T cells from PBMCs cultured with HCoV-NL63 spike peptides, collected before COVID-19 vaccination. The receptor's source is a human donor who received a COVID-19 vaccine. Here the CDR3 DNA reads TGCGCCAGCAGCTTGCTAGGATCAGCGAACACCGGGGAGCTGTTTTTT. Amino acids: CASSLLGSANTGELFF. Looking up the rest from reference TRBV5-1 and TRBJ2-2 gives the full variable domain: KAGVTQTPRYLIKTRGQQVTLSCSPISGHRSVSWYQQTPGQGLQFLFEYFSETQRNKGNFPGRFSGRQFSNSRSEMNVSTLELGDSALYLCASSLLGSANTGELFFGEGSRLTVL.